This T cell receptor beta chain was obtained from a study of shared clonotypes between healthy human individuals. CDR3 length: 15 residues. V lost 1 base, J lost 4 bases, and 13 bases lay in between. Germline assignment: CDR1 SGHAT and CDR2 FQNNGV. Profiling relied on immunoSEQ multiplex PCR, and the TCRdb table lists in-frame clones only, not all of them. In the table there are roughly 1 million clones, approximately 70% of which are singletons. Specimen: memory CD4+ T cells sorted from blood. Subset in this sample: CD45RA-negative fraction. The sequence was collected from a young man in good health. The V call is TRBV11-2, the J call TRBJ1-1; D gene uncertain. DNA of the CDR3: TGTGCCAGCAGCTTAGGGATGGAACGGACCACTGAAGCTTTCTTT. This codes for CASSLGMERTTEAFF.